Included here is one T cell receptor beta chain sequence, with context. Participants came from about two dozen US areas, aged about 18 to 95 years. Allocation to cohorts depended on clinical history reported by the participants. The entry originates in a study of blood T cell repertoires in COVID-19. Background on the study: T cells, B-cell-depleted T cells, or PBMCs provided the cDNA or gDNA that served as material.

J was trimmed by 2 bases and V by 1 base; bases with no gene match: 7. Germline CDR1 reads MGHRA; CDR2 reads YSYEKL. This CDR3 contains 18 residues. In the authors' methods: Quantification of nucleated cells was approximated via reference gene primer amplification. Using immunoSEQ multiplex PCR, the repertoire was profiled, and TCRdb retains in-frame clones only, with some absent. The V and J calls and clone size are taken from that table; D and trimming were inferred from the DNA. This table holds about 200,000 clones, about four fifths found once. The origin of this receptor is a woman aged 45 to 65 with acute COVID-19. The sequencing sample was made of PBMCs or T cells enriched from blood (not recorded which). The gene calls are TRBV4-1 and TRBJ2-6; TRBD1 agrees at 8 bases. CDR3 sequence reads: CASSQGTGRRAGANVLTF. The CDR3 DNA reads TGCGCCAGCAGCCAAGGGACAGGGCGTAGAGCTGGGGCCAACGTCCTGACTTTC.